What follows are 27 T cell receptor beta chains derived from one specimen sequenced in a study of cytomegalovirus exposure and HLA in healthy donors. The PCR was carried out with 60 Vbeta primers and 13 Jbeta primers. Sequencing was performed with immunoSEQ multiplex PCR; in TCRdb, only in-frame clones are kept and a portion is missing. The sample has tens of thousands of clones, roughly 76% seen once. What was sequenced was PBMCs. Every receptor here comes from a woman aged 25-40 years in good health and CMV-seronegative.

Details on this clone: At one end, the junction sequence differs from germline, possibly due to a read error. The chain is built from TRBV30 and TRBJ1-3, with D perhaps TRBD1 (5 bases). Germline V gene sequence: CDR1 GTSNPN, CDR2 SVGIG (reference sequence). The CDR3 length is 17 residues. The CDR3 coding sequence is TGTGCCCGGAGGGGAGTACACTCGGGGGTCTCTGGAAACACCATATATTTT. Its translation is CARRGVHSGVSGNTIYF.

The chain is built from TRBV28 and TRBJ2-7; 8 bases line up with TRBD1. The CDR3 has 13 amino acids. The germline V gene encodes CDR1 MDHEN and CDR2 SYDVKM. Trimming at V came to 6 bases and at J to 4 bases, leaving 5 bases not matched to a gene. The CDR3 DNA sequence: TGTGCCAGCAGACCGACAGGGGTGTACGAGCAGTACTTC. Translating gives CASRPTGVYEQYF.

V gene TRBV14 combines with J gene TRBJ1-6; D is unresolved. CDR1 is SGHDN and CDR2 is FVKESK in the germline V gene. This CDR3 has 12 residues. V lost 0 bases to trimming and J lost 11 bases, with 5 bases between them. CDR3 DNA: TGTGCCAGCAGCCAAGAGTTCACACCCCTCCACTTT. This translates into CASSQEFTPLHF.

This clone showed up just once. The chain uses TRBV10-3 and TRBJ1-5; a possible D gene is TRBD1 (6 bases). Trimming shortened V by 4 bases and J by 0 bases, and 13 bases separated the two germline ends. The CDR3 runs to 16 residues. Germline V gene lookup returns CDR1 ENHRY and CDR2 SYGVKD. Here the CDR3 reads CAISAKQGDSNQPQHF. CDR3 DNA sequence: TGTGCCATCAGTGCGAAACAGGGAGATAGCAATCAGCCCCAGCATTTT.

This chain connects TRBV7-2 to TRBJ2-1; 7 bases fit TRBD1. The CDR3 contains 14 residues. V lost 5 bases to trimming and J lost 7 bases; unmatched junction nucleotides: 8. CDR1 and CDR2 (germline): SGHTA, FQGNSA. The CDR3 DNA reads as TGTGCCAGCAGCCAAGGGGGCGGGCGTAATGAGCAGTTCTTC. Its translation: CASSQGGGRNEQFF.

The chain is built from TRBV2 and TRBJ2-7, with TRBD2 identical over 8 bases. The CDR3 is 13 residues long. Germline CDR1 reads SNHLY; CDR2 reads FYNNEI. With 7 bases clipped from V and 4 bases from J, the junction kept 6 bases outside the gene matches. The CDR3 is CASIKRETYEQYF. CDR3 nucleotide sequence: TGTGCCAGCATCAAGCGGGAGACATACGAGCAGTACTTC.

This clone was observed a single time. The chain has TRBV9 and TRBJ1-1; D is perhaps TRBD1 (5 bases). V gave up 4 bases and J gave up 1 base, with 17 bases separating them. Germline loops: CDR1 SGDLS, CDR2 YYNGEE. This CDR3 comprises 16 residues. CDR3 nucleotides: TGTGCCAGCAGCCGGGCGGGGCGGGGTCCGAACACTGAAGCTTTCTTT. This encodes CASSRAGRGPNTEAFF.

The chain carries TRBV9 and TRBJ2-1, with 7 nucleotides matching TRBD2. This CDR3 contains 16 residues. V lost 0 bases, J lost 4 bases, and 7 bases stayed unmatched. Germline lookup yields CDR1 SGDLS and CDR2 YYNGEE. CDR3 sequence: CASSVEPSGAYNEQFF. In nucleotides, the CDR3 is TGTGCCAGCAGCGTAGAACCTAGCGGAGCGTACAATGAGCAGTTCTTC.

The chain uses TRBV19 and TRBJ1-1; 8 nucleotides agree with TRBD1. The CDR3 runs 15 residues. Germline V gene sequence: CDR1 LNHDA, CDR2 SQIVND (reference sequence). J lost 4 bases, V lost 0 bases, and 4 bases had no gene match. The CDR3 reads CASSIEAGGFTEAFF. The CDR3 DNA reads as TGTGCCAGTAGTATAGAGGCAGGGGGCTTCACTGAAGCTTTCTTT.

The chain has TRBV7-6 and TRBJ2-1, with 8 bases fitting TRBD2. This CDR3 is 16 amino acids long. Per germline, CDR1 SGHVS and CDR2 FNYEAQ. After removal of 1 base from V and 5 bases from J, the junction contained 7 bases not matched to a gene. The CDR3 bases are TGTGCCAGCAGCTTAGTCGGGACTAGATATCACAATGAGCAGTTCTTC. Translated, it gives CASSLVGTRYHNEQFF.

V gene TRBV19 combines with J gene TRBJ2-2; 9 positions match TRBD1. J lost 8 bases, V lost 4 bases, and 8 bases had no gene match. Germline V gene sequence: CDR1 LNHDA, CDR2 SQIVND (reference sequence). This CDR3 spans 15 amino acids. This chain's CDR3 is CASSTIKQGAGELFF. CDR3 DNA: TGTGCCAGTAGTACAATTAAACAGGGGGCTGGGGAGCTGTTTTTT.

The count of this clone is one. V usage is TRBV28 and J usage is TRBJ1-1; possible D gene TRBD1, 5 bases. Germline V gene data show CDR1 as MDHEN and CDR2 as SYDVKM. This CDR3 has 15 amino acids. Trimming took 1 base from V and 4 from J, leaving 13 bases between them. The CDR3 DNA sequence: TGTGCCAGCAGTTTATTGGGGGGTAGTCTCACTGAAGCTTTCTTT. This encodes CASSLLGGSLTEAFF. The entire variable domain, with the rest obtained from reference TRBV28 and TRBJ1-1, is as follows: DVKVTQSSRYLVKRTGEKVFLECVQDMDHENMFWYRQDPGLGLRLIYFSYDVKMKEKGDIPEGYSVSREKKERFSLILESASTNQTSMYLCASSLLGGSLTEAFFGQGTRLTVV.

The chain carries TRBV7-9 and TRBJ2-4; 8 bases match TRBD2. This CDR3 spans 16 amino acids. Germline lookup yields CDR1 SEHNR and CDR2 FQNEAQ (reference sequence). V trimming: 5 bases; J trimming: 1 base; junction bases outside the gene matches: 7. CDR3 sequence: CASSPRSGSAKNIQYF. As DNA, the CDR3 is TGTGCCAGCAGCCCAAGAAGCGGGAGTGCCAAAAACATTCAGTACTTC. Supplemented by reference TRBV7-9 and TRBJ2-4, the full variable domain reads DTGVSQNPRHKITKRGQNVTFRCDPISEHNRLYWYRQTLGQGPEFLTYFQNEAQLEKSRLLSDRFSAERPKGSFSTLEIQRTEQGDSAMYLCASSPRSGSAKNIQYFGAGTRLSVL.

CDR3 sequence reads: CASSQQTSGRSDTQYF. The CDR3 DNA follows: TGTGCCAGCAGCCAACAGACTAGCGGGAGATCAGATACGCAGTATTTT. This sequence joins TRBV4-2 and TRBJ2-3; 12 bases are a match to TRBD2. V was pared by 2 bases and J by 4 bases, with 4 bases of the junction left unmatched. The CDR3 is 16 residues long. Germline V gene lookup returns CDR1 LGHNA and CDR2 YNFKEQ.

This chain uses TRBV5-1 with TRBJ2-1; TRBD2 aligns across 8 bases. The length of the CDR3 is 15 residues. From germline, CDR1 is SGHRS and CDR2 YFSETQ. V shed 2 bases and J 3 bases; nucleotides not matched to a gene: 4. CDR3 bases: TGCGCCAGCAGCTTCCGGGAGGGGGGCTACAATGAGCAGTTCTTC. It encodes CASSFREGGYNEQFF.

DNA of the CDR3: TGTGCCAGCAGTGAAGCGATAACAGGGGCAGATACGCAGTATTTT. Protein sequence: CASSEAITGADTQYF. The V gene is TRBV6-7, the J gene TRBJ2-3, with 7 bases fitting TRBD1. TRBV6-7 is given ORF status, its function remaining uncertain. CDR3 length: 15 residues. V gave up 5 bases and J gave up 4 bases; unmatched junction bases: 9.

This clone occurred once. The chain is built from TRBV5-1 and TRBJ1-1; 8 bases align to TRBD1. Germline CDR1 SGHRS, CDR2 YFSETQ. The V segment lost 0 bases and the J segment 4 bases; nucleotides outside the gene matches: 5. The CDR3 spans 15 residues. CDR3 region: CASSLGGTGGTEAFF. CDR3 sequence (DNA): TGCGCCAGCAGCTTGGGGGGAACAGGGGGCACTGAAGCTTTCTTT.

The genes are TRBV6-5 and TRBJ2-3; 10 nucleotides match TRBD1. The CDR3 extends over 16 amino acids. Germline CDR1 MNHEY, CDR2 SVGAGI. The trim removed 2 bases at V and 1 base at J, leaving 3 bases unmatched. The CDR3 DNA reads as TGTGCCAGCAGTTACCAAGGGACAGGGGGCACAGATACGCAGTATTTT. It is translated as CASSYQGTGGTDTQYF.

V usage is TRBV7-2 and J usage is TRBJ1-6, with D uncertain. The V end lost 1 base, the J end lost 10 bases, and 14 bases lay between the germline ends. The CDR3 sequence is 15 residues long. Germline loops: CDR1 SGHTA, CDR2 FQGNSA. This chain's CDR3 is CASSLVSQASSPLHF. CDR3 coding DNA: TGTGCCAGCAGCTTAGTGTCTCAGGCATCCTCACCCCTCCACTTT.

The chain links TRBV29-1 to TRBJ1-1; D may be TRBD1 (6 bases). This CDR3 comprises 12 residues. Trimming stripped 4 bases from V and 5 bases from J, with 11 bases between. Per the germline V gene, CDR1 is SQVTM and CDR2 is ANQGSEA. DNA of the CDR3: TGCAGCGTTGGGGGAGGGGGAACTGAAGCTTTCTTT. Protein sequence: CSVGGGGTEAFF.

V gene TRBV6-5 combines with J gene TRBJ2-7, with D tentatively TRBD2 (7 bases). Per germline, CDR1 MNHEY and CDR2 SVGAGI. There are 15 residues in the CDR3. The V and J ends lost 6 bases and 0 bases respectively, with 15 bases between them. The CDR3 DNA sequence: TGTGCCAGCAGGGCGGGACGGGGGGCCTCCTACGAGCAGTACTTC. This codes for CASRAGRGASYEQYF.

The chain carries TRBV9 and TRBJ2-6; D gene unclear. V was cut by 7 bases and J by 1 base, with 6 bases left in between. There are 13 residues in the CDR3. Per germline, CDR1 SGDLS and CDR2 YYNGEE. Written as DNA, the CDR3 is TGTGCCAGCCGTCTATCTGGGGCCAACGTCCTGACTTTC. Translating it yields CASRLSGANVLTF.

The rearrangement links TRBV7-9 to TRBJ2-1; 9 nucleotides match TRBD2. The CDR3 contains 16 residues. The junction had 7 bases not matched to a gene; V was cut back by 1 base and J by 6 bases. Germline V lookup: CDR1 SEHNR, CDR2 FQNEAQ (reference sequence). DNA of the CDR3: TGTGCCAGCAGCTTAGGGGGGCGGGAGGGCTTCAATGAGCAGTTCTTC. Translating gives CASSLGGREGFNEQFF.

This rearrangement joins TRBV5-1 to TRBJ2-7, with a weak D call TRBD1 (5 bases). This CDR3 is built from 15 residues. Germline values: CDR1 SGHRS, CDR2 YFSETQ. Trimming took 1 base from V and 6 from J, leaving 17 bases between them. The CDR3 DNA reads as TGCGCCAGCAGCTTGATGGGCACATTAAGGGGCGAGCAGTACTTC. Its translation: CASSLMGTLRGEQYF.

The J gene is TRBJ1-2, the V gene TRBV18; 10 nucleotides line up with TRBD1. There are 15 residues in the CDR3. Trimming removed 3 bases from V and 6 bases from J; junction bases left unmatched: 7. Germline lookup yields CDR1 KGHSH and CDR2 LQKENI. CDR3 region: CASSPDRGRRNGYTF. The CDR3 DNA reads TGTGCCAGCTCACCCGACAGGGGGCGAAGGAATGGCTACACCTTC.

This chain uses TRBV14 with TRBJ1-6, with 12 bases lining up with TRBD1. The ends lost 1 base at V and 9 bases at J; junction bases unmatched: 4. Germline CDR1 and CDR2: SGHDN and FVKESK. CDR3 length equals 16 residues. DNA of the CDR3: TGTGCCAGCAGCCAAGGTTGGGACAGGGGGCGTTCACCCCTCCACTTT. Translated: CASSQGWDRGRSPLHF.

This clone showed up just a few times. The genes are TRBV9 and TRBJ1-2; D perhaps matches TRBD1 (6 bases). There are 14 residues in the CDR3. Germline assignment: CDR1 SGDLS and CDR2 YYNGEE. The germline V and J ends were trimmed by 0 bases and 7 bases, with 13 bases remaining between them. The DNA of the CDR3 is TGTGCCAGCAGCGTAGCGGCGGGGGCAGGTGGCTACACCTTC. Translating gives CASSVAAGAGGYTF.